This is a list of T cell receptor beta chains from one sample in a study of T cell responses to AZD1222 COVID-19 vaccine. TCRdb's table, derived via immunoSEQ multiplex PCR, lists solely in-frame clones and lacks some. The profile shows over 50,000 clones, about 90% of them singletons. The sequencing used peripheral blood, collected 28 days after the second AZD1222 dose. The receptor source for this set is an adult who received the AZD1222 COVID-19 vaccine. CDR3s include the opening cysteine and the closing phenylalanine or tryptophan.

TRBV24-1,TRBJ2-2,CATSDSMLAGKGELFF
TRBV5-1,TRBJ2-2,CASSREPNTGELFF
TRBV18,TRBJ2-2,CASSPRGSNTGELFF
TRBV19,TRBJ1-2,CASSIQQGPTYGYTF
TRBV19,TRBJ1-4,CASSILGQGSEKLFF
TRBV19,TRBJ1-2,CASSIDRSNYGYTF
TRBV18,TRBJ2-5,CASSRVEGSYAGETQYF
TRBV7-6,TRBJ2-1,CASSLVGSGENEQFF
TRBV19,TRBJ1-5,CASSIIPGTYSNQPQHF
TRBV27,TRBJ1-1,CASSLYLNTEAFF
TRBV4-1,TRBJ1-1,CASSRETGAIMNTEAFF
TRBV6-5,TRBJ2-6,CASSRSSGANVLTF
TRBV18,TRBJ1-1,CASSPLGPGPKNTEAFF
TRBV29-1,TRBJ1-4,CSVDIGDEKLFF
TRBV5-1,TRBJ1-1,CASSLEAGVTEAFF
TRBV5-1,TRBJ2-7,CASSPGGELIYEQYF
TRBV6-5,TRBJ1-5,CASRRGHGNQPQHF
TRBV27,TRBJ2-1,CASSLYERSHNEQFF
TRBV10-3,TRBJ2-7,CAISVGTDYEQYF
TRBV6-6,TRBJ1-2,CASSYFWTGEGYTF
TRBV6-5,TRBJ1-1,CASSPDRGRTEAFF
TRBV19,TRBJ1-5,CASSGSTGQIPQPQHF
TRBV6-1,TRBJ1-6,CASSEWESHSPLHF
TRBV20-1,TRBJ2-7,CSARVSYEQYF
TRBV2,TRBJ2-1,CASSERTSGFSYNEQFF
TRBV11-3,TRBJ2-2,CASSLPIGGPGELFF
TRBV29-1,TRBJ1-2,CSVEDLDGYTF
TRBV15,TRBJ2-3,CATSRDLAGGFTSTDTQYF
TRBV18,TRBJ2-3,CASSQVPGLAGTTDTQYF
TRBV12-3/TRBV12-4,TRBJ2-2,CASSLWGTGELFF
TRBV12-3/TRBV12-4,TRBJ1-5,CASSTSVQPQHF
TRBV11-3,TRBJ2-1,CASSFTSGEQFF
TRBV6-5,TRBJ1-4,CASTGFEKLFF
TRBV9,TRBJ2-7,CASLHPKPYEQYF
TRBV6-5,TRBJ2-7,CASSWTSANYEQYF
TRBV2,TRBJ1-3,CAIGDGAGTIYF
TRBV6-5,TRBJ1-2,CASRPDLQAYYGYTF
TRBV27,TRBJ2-2,CASRPRQGPGELFF
TRBV28,TRBJ2-7,CASLQGNLGEQYF
TRBV3-1/TRBV3-2,TRBJ2-2,CASRDWTSGSRTGELFF
TRBV19,TRBJ2-1,CASSTTGVDNEQFF
TRBV19,TRBJ2-7,CASSIELNSYEQYF
TRBV11-2,TRBJ2-1,CASSSPISAAYNEQFF
TRBV30,TRBJ1-6,CAWSSREKSPLHF
TRBV6-1,TRBJ2-3,CASSEHLSTDTQYF
TRBV7-2,TRBJ2-1,CASSLNPPSGRNEQFF